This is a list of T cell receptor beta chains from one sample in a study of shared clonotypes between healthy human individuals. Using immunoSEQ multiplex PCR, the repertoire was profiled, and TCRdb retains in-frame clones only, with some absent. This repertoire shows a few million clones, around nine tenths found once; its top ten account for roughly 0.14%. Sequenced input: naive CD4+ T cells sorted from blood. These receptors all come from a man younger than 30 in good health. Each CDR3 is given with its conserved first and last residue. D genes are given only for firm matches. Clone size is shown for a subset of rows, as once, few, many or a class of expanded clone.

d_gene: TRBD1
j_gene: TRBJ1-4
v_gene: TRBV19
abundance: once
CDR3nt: TGTGCCAGCGAGGGACAGCAAAATGAAAAACTGTTTTTT
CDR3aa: CASEGQQNEKLFF

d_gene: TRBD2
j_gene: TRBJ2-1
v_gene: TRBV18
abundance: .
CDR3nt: TGTGCCAGCTCACCTACTAGCGGGGCCTACAATGAGCAGTTCTTC
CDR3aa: CASSPTSGAYNEQFF

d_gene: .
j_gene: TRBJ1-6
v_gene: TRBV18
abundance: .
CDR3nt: TGTGCCAGCTCACCCGAGGGTTCACCTAATTCACCCCTCCACTTT
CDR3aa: CASSPEGSPNSPLHF

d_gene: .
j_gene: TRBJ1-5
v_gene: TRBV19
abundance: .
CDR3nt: TGTGCCAGTTCAGCAGGGGTGCAGTTGGGCAATCAGCCCCAGCATTTT
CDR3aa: CASSAGVQLGNQPQHF

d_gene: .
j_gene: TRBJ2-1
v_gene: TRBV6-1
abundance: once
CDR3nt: TGTGCCAGCAGTGAGACAGGTGTGGTATATGAGCAGTTCTTC
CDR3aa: CASSETGVVYEQFF

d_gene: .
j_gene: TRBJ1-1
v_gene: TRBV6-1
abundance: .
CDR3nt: TGTGCCAGCAGTGAAGCCCCCGGGACCGGGAACACTGAAGCTTTCTTT
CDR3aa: CASSEAPGTGNTEAFF

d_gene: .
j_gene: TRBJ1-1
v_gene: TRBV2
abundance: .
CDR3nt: TGTGCCAGCAGTGAAGCAAGGGCATCGACAGCTTTCTTT
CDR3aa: CASSEARASTAFF

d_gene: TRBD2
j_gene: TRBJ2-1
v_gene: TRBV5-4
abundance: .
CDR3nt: TGTGCCAGCAGCTCCGGGACTAGCGGGATGGGGCTCTACAATGAGCAGTTCTTC
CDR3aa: CASSSGTSGMGLYNEQFF

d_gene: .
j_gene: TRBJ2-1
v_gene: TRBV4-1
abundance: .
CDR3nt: TGCGCCAGCAGCCAAGGGCTAGCAGCCAACTGGGAGCAGTTCTTC
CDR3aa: CASSQGLAANWEQFF

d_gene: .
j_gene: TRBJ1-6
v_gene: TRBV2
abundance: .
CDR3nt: TGTGCCAGCAGGCGGGCTTTTATCATCTATAATTCACCCCTCCACTTT
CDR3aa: CASRRAFIIYNSPLHF

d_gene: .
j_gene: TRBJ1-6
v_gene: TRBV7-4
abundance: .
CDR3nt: TGTGCCAGCAGCTTCTACACAGGCACTTCACCCCTCCACTTT
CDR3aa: CASSFYTGTSPLHF

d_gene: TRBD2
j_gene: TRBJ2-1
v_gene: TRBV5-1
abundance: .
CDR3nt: TGCGCCAGCAGCTTGCGTCTAGCGGGAGGGAATGAGCAGTTCTTC
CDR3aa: CASSLRLAGGNEQFF

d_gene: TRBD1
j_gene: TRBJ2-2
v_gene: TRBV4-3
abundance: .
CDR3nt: TGCGCCAGCAGCCGCGCCGACAGGGATACCGGGGAGCTGTTTTTT
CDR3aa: CASSRADRDTGELFF

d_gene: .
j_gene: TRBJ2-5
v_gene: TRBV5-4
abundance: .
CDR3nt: TGTGCCAGCAGCTTGGGCCCTCGCGGCGGGAACCAAGAGACCCAGTACTTC
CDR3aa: CASSLGPRGGNQETQYF

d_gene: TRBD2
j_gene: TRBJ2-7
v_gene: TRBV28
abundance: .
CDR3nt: TGTGCCAGCACCCGGGGGGGTTCCTACGAGCAGTACTTC
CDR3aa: CASTRGGSYEQYF

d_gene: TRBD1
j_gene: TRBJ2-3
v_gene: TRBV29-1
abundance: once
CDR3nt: TGCAGCGTAAAGGGACAGGGGAGCACAGATACGCAGTATTTT
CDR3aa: CSVKGQGSTDTQYF

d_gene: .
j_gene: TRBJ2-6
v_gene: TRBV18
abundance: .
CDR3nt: TGTGCCAGCTCACCAGATGGGGCCAACGTCCTGACTTTC
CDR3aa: CASSPDGANVLTF

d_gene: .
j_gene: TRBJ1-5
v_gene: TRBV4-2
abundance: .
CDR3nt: TGTGCCAGCAGCCAAGATATAGGCCAGCCCCAGCATTTT
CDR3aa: CASSQDIGQPQHF

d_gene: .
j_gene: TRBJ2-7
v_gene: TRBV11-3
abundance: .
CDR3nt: TGTGCCAGCAGCTCCCCGGGGCCCCCCTACGAGCAGTACTTC
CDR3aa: CASSSPGPPYEQYF

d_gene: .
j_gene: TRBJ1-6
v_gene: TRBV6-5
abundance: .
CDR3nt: TGTGCCAGCAGTAAAACAGGTTATAATTCACCCCTCCACTTT
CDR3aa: CASSKTGYNSPLHF

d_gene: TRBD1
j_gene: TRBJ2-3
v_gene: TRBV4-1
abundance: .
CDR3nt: TGCGCCAGCAGCCCTACAGGGGTTGGAGCAGATACGCAGTATTTT
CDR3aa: CASSPTGVGADTQYF

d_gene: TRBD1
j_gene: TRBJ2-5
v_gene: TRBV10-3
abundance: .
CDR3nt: TGTGCCATTAAGGGGGCCGTCCAAGAGACCCAGTACTTC
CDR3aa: CAIKGAVQETQYF

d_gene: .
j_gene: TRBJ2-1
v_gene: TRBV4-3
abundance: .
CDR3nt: TGCGCCAGCAGCCAAGAAGGCACCGCTAACAATGAGCAGTTCTTC
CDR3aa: CASSQEGTANNEQFF

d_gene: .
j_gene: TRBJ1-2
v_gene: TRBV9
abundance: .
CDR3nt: TGTGCCAGCAGCCCCCGAGGCCCAGGGGAGATGGGCTATGGCTACACCTTC
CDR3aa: CASSPRGPGEMGYGYTF

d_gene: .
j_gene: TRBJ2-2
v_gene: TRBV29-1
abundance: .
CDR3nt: TGCAGCGTTGATGGGGGGCCCGGGGAGCTGTTTTTT
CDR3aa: CSVDGGPGELFF

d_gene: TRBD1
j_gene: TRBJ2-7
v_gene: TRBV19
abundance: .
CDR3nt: TGTGCCAGTAGTATAGATCAGGGGGACAGGTACTTC
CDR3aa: CASSIDQGDRYF

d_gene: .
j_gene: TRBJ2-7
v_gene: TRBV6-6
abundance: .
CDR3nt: TGTGCCAGCAGTTACGATTCGAGCGCCTACGAGCAGTACTTC
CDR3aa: CASSYDSSAYEQYF

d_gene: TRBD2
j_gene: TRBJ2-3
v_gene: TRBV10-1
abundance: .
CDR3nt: TGCGCCAGCAGTGAGTCGATCAAGCTAGCGGGAGGGAATACGCAGTATTTT
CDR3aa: CASSESIKLAGGNTQYF

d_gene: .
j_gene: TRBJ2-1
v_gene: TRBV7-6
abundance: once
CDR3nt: TGTGCCAGCACCCCCCCGGGGGTTGGCGACAATGAGCAGTTCTTC
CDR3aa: CASTPPGVGDNEQFF

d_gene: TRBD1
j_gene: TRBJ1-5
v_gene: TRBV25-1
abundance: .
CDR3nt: TGTGCCAGCAGTGGGACAGGACCCTATCAGCCCCAGCATTTT
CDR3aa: CASSGTGPYQPQHF

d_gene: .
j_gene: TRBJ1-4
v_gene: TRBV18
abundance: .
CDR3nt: TGTGCCAGCTCACCGGTAGGGGGTGCAACTAATGAAAAACTGTTTTTT
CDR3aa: CASSPVGGATNEKLFF